These 10 T cell receptor beta chains came from one sample sequenced in a study of PD-L1 blockade in urothelial cancer. Profiling relied on immunoSEQ multiplex PCR, and the TCRdb table lists in-frame clones only, not all of them. The top ten clones hold 8% to 13% of a sample with about 49,000 clones, approximately 85% of them seen once. Time point here: pretreatment peripheral blood. The sample in question was PBMCs, obtained around atezolizumab (anti-PD-L1) treatment. The receptors originated from a man aged 65 to 79 with urothelial cancer.

This sequence joins TRBV15 and TRBJ1-2; 10 bases line up with TRBD1. V was pared by 6 bases and J by 5 bases, with 6 bases of the junction left unmatched. This CDR3 is 14 amino acids long. CDR1 LNHNV and CDR2 YYDKDF come from the germline V gene (reference sequence). The CDR3 nucleotides are TGTGCCACCAGTGTACCGGGACAGGGGTATGGCTACACCTTC. It yields the protein CATSVPGQGYGYTF.

V and J are TRBV6-1 and TRBJ2-7; TRBD2 matches at 8 bases. This CDR3 region has 14 residues. The J segment lost 4 bases and the V segment lost 3 bases, leaving 5 bases of the junction unmatched. Looked up from germline, CDR1 is MNHNS and CDR2 is SASEGT. The DNA of the CDR3 is TGTGCCAGCAGTGAGGTCGGGGGGGCATACGAGCAGTACTTC. Translated, it gives CASSEVGGAYEQYF.

The chain couples TRBV4-1 to TRBJ2-5; TRBD2 agrees at 8 bases. Germline trimming cut 0 bases from V and 5 bases from J; bases unmatched to any gene: 8. CDR1 and CDR2 (germline): MGHRA, YSYEKL. This CDR3 spans 16 amino acids. The CDR3 DNA is TGCGCCAGCAGCCAAGAGTCGGGACTAGGGGGGGAGACCCAGTACTTC. Protein sequence: CASSQESGLGGETQYF.

The rearrangement joins TRBV2 to TRBJ2-3, with D unclear. Germline V lookup: CDR1 SNHLY, CDR2 FYNNEI. V was cut by 5 bases and J by 7 bases, with 16 bases left in between. The CDR3 is 14 amino acids. CDR3 sequence (DNA): TGTGCCAGCAGTCAGTTGTTGACGGGTTATACGCAGTATTTT. It encodes CASSQLLTGYTQYF.

The rearrangement uses TRBV6-5 and TRBJ2-7; TRBD2 matches 8 bases. Trimming cost V 6 bases and J 6 bases; bases outside gene matches: 7. The CDR3 length is 13 residues. CDR1 and CDR2 from the germline V gene are MNHEY and SVGAGI. The CDR3 DNA sequence: TGTGCCAGCAGGGTTAGCGGGGTGGGCGAGCAGTACTTC. Protein product: CASRVSGVGEQYF.

V and J are TRBV10-2 and TRBJ1-4, with D uncertain. V shed 4 bases and J shed 1 base, with 7 bases lying between them. The CDR3 is made up of 14 amino acids. In germline, CDR1 is WSHSY, CDR2 SAAADI. The CDR3 sequence: CASSVSVTNEKLFF. CDR3 DNA sequence: TGCGCCAGCAGTGTATCGGTAACTAATGAAAAACTGTTTTTT.

The chain combines TRBV27 with TRBJ1-1; no reliable D call. V was pared by 5 bases and J by 4 bases, with 14 bases between. This CDR3 contains 14 residues. Germline lookup yields CDR1 MNHEY and CDR2 SMNVEV (reference sequence). The CDR3 DNA reads TGTGCCAGCAGTCCTACTATTTTGGTCACTGAAGCTTTCTTT. This sequence encodes CASSPTILVTEAFF.

The genes are TRBV2 and TRBJ1-3; 8 bases are a match to TRBD1. With 6 bases clipped from V and 3 bases from J, the junction kept 4 bases outside the gene matches. The CDR3 length is 14 residues. Germline V CDR1 and CDR2: SNHLY, FYNNEI. Here the CDR3 reads CASSRTGNGNTIYF. The CDR3 nucleotides are TGTGCCAGCAGCCGGACAGGGAATGGAAACACCATATATTTT.

The chain uses TRBV9 and TRBJ2-5, with 8 bases fitting TRBD2. Germline V gene lookup returns CDR1 SGDLS and CDR2 YYNGEE. V trimming: 0 bases; J trimming: 1 base; junction bases outside the gene matches: 5. This CDR3 has 16 amino acids. CDR3 in DNA: TGTGCCAGCAGCGTAGCGGTTAGCGGGATCCAAGAGACCCAGTACTTC. Translating it yields CASSVAVSGIQETQYF.

The rearrangement joins TRBV10-2 to TRBJ1-5; D might be TRBD1 (5 bases). The CDR3 is made up of 15 amino acids. CDR1 WSHSY and CDR2 SAAADI come from the germline V gene. Trimming removed 0 bases at V and 6 bases at J, with 12 bases between. The CDR3 bases are TGCGCCAGCAGTGAGTCGCCAGGGAGGGGTCAGCCCCAGCATTTT. Translation: CASSESPGRGQPQHF.